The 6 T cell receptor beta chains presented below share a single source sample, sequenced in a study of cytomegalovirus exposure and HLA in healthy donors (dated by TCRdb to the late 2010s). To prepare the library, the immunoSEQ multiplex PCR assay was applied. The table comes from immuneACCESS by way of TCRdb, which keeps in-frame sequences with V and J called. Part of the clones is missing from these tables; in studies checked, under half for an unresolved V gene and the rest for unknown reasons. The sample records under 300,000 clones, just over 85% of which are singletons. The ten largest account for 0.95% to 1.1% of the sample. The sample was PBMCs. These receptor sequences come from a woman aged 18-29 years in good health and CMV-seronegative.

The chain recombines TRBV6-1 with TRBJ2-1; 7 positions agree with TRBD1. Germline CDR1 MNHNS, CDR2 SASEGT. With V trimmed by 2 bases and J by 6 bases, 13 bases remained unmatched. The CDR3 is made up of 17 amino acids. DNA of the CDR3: TGTGCCAGCAGTGAATACCTCCCCGGGACAGTGAGCAATGAGCAGTTCTTC. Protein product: CASSEYLPGTVSNEQFF.

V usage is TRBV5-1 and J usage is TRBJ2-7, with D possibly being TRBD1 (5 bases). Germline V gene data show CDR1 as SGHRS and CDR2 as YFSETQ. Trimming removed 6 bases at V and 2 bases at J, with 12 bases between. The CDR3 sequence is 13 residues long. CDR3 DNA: TGCGCCAGCAAGCTTTCAGGGCCCTACGAGCAGTACTTC. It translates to CASKLSGPYEQYF.

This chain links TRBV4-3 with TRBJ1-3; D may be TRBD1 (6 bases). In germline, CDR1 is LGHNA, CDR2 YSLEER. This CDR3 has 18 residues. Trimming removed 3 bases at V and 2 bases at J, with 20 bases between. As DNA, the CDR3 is TGCGCCAGCAGCCACCTAACGGGGGCGGGGGAGGCTGGAAACACCATATATTTT. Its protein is CASSHLTGAGEAGNTIYF.

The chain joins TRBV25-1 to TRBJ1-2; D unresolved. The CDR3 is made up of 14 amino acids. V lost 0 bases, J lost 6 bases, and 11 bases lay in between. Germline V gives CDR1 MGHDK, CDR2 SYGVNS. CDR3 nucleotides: TGTGCCAGCAGTGAATATATCCCCGTTAATGGCTACACCTTC. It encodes CASSEYIPVNGYTF.

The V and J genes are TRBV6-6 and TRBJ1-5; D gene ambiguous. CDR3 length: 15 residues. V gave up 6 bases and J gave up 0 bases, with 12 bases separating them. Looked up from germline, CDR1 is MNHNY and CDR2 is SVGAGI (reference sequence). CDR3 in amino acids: CASRGGRNSNQPQHF. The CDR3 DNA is TGTGCCAGCAGAGGAGGGCGTAATAGCAATCAGCCCCAGCATTTT.

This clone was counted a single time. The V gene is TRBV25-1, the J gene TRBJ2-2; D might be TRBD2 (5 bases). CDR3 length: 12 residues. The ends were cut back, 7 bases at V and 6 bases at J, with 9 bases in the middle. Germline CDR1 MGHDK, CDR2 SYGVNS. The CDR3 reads CASIGRPGELFF. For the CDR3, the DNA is TGTGCCAGCATTGGGAGACCCGGGGAGCTGTTTTTT.